This TCR beta chain was sequenced during a study of T cell clonotyping in hematopoietic cell transplantation (dated by TCRdb to 2020 to 2023). Turning to the overall study: Pretransplant recipient samples were obtained after cytoreduction. The study collected 110 to 150 blood samples from some 33 consecutive transplant recipients and their related donors. Patient recruitment ran from September 2015 to January 2017, and follow-up continued until late 2020 or death.

This specimen's time point label, per the study, means: recipient sample about 28 days before transplant, after cytoreduction. Blood from recipients was drawn roughly 28 days before transplant, then again at days 30, 100 and 180 after transplant. Using Nuclei Lysis Solution, genomic DNA was extracted from unfractionated peripheral blood mononuclear cells that were either fresh or cryopreserved. TCR beta CDR3 regions were amplified from genomic DNA with the immunoSEQ assay, a bias-controlled multiplex PCR using V- and J-specific primers. In a second PCR step, the CDR3 amplicons were tagged with a proprietary barcode plus Illumina adapter sequences. An Illumina MiSeq instrument was used to sequence the CDR3 libraries. The study's processing was this. immunoSEQ Analyzer 3.0 was used for export and quality control, with R Bioconductor and Immunarch used for downstream analyses. Only productive rearrangements within the normalized downsampled data set were used in the calculation of repertoire metrics. In the normalized cohort, clonotypes with more than 5 templates were defined as pathologically expanded. The Inverse Simpson Index was used to measure repertoire diversity. CMV-specificity analyses were carried out on the non-normalized data set to capture all clonotypes. TCRdb obtained this table from immuneACCESS and retained in-frame rearrangements with V and J assigned. These tables miss some clones; where compared with another copy, unresolved V genes account for less than half of the shortfall, and the remainder is unexplained. D and trimming come from the DNA, and the V and J calls and clone size come from that table. The table for this sample lists some 36,000 clones; 85% to 95% of them were counted only once. Clones ranked in the top ten supply around 1.5% of the sample.

The paper as a whole reports these results and caveats: The sample size was limited, and because cells were not sorted, the contributions of CD4 and CD8 repertoires could not be separated. Donor and pretransplant recipient Inverse Simpson Index values predicted broader posttransplant TCR repertoire diversity. After transplant, TCR diversity in recipients dropped, and pathologically expanded clonotypes climbed progressively between day 30 and day 180. Only a small fraction of recipient repertoires overlapped donor repertoires, with over 97% appearing de novo at the given depth.

Note on this clone: The antigen it recognizes is unknown. No base-level quality is on record; no much larger clone is a single base apart.

From cysteine to phenylalanine, the CDR3 is 16 amino acids long. The sequence is cut down to CDR3 DNA, 48 bases in frame from base 1. Trimming leaves V shorter by 2 bases and J shorter by 0 bases, with the junction holding 3 bases beyond the gene matches. Reading the germline V gene gives CDR1 MGHRA and CDR2 YSYEKL. This TCR was recovered from a man aged 40-50 years with chronic myeloid leukemia. Some clones in this sample may be carry-over from other donors' samples. The source was peripheral blood mononuclear cells, collected before stem cell transplant. Here the chain combines TRBV4-1 and TRBJ1-3; a stretch of 8 junction bases matches TRBD1. The CDR3 sequence is CASSQRTGRSGNTIYF. The DNA is TGCGCCAGCAGCCAAAGGACAGGGCGCTCTGGAAACACCATATATTTT.